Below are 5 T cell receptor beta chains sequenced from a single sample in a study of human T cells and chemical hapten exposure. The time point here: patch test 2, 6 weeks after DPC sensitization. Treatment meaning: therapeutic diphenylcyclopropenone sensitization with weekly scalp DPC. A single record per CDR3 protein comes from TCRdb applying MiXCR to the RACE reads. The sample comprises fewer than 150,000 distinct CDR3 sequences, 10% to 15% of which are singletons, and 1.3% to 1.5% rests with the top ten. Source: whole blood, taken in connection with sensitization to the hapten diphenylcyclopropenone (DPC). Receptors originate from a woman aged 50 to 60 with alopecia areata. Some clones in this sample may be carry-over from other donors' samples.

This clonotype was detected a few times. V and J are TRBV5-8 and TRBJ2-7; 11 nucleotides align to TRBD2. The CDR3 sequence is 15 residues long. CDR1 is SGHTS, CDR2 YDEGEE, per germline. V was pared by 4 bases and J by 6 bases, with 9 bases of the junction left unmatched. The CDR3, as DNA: TGTGCCAGCAGCCCCTTAGCGGGAGGGCGGGCCGAGCAGTACTTC. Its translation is CASSPLAGGRAEQYF.

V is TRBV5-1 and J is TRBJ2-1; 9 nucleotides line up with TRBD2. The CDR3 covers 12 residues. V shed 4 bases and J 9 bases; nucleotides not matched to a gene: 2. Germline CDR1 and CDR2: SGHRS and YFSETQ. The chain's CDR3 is CASSSGGIEQFF. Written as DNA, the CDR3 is TGCGCCAGCAGCAGCGGGGGGATTGAGCAGTTCTTC.

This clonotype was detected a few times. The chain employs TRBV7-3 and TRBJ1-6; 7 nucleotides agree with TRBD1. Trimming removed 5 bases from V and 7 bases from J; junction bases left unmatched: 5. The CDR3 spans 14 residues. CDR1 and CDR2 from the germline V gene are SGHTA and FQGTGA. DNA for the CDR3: TGTGCCAGCAGCGTGGACAGGCTCAATTCACCCCTCCACTTT. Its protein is CASSVDRLNSPLHF.

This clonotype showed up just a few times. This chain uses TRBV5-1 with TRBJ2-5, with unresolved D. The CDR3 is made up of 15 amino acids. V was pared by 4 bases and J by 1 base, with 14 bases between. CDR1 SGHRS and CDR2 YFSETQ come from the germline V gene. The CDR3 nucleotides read TGCGCCAGCAGCATTGGTGGTGGATCCCAAGAGACCCAGTACTTC. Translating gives CASSIGGGSQETQYF.

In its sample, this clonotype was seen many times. The CDR3, as DNA: TGTGCCAGCAGCTTAGAGGAGACAGGGTGGGGAGATACGCAGTATTTT. This gives the protein CASSLEETGWGDTQYF. The chain combines TRBV7-2 with TRBJ2-3; the match to TRBD1 covers 7 bases. The CDR3 spans 16 residues. Germline V lookup: CDR1 SGHTA, CDR2 FQGNSA. V lost 1 base and J lost 5; bases outside the gene matches: 9.